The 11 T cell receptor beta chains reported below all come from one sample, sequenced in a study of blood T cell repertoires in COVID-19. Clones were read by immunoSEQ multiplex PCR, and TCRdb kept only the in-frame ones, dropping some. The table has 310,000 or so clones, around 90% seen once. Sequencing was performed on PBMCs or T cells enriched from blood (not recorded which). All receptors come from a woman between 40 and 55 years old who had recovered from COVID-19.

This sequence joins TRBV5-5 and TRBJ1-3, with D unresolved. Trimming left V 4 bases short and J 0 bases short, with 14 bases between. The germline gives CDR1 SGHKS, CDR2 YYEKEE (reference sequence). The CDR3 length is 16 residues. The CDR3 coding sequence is TGTGCCAGCAGCGCCTTTACAGAGATCTCTGGAAACACCATATATTTT. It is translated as CASSAFTEISGNTIYF.

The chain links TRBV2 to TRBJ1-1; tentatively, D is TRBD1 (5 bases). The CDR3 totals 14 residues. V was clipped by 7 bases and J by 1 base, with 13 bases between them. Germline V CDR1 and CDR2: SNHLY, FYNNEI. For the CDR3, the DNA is TGTGCCAGCACCCGAAGGGGAGGGAACACTGAAGCTTTCTTT. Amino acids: CASTRRGGNTEAFF.

CDR3: CASSPSTASGYQETQYF. As DNA, the CDR3 is TGTGCCAGCAGTCCCTCGACGGCTAGCGGGTACCAAGAGACCCAGTACTTC. This chain uses TRBV11-2 with TRBJ2-5; 8 bases are a match to TRBD2. CDR3 length equals 17 residues. Trimming at V came to 6 bases and at J to 0 bases, leaving 12 bases not matched to a gene. Germline V gene lookup returns CDR1 SGHAT and CDR2 FQNNGV. Supplemented by reference TRBV11-2 and TRBJ2-5, the full variable domain reads EAGVAQSPRYKIIEKRQSVAFWCNPISGHATLYWYQQILGQGPKLLIQFQNNGVVDDSQLPKDRFSAERLKGVDSTLKIQPAKLEDSAVYLCASSPSTASGYQETQYFGPGTRLLVL.

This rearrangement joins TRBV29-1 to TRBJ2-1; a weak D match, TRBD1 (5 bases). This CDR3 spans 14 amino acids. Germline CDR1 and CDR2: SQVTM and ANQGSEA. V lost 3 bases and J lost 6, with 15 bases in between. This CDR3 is CSVDGEQAVNEQFF. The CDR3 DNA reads TGCAGCGTTGATGGGGAACAGGCGGTCAATGAGCAGTTCTTC.

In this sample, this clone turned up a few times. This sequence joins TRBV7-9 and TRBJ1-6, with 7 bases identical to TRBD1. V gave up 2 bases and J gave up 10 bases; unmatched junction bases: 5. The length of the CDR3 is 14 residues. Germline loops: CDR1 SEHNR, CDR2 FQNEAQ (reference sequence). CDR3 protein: CASSLRQGNSPLHF. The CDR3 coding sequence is TGTGCCAGCAGCTTACGACAGGGCAACTCACCCCTCCACTTT.

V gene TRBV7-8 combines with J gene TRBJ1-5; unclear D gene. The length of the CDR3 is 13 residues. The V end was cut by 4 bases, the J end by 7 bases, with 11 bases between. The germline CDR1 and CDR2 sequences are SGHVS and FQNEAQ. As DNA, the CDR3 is TGTGCCAGCAGCTACGACTCGCGGCAGCCCCAGCATTTT. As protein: CASSYDSRQPQHF.

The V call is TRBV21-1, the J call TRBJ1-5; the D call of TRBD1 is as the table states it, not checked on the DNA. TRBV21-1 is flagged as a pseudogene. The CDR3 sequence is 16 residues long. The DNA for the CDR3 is TGTGCCAGCAGCCCCGGACAGGACAAAAGCAATCAGCCCCAGCATTTT. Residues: CASSPGQDKSNQPQHF.

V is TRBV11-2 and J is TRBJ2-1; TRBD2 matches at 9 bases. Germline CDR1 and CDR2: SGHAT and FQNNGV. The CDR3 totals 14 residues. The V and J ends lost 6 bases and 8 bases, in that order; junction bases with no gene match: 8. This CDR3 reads CASSLSGTSYEQFF. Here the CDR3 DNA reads TGTGCCAGCAGTCTTTCCGGGACTAGCTATGAGCAGTTCTTC.

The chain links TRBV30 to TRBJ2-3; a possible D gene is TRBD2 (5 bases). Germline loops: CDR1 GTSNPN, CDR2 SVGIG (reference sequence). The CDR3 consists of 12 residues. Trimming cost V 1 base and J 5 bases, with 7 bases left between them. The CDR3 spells CAWSGEIDTQYF. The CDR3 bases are TGTGCCTGGAGTGGGGAGATAGATACGCAGTATTTT.

This CDR3 is CASIFGTVATNEKLFF. The CDR3 coding sequence is TGTGCCAGCATCTTCGGGACAGTTGCAACTAATGAAAAACTGTTTTTT. This chain joins TRBV2 and TRBJ1-4, with 7 positions matching TRBD1. Germline V gene sequence: CDR1 SNHLY, CDR2 FYNNEI. The CDR3 is made up of 16 amino acids. V lost 7 bases and J lost 0; bases outside the gene matches: 8.

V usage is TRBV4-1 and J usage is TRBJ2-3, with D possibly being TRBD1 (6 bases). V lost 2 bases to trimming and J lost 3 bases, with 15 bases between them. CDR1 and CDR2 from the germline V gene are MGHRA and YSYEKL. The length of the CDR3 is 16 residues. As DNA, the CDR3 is TGCGCCAGCAGCCAATCGCTAGGGGGTGGAACAGATACGCAGTATTTT. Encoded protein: CASSQSLGGGTDTQYF.